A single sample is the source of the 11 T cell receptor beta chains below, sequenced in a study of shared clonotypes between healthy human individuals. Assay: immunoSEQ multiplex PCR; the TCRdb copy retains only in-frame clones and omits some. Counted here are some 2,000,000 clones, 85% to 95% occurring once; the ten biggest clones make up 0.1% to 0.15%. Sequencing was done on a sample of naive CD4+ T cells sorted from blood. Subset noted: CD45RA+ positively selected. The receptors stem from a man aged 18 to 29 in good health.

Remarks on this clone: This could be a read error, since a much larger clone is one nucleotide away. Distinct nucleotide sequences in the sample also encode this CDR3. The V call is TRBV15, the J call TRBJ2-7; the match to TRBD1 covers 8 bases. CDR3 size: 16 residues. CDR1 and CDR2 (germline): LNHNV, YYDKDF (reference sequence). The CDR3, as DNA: TGTGCCACCAGCAGACCCGGGACAGGTAGCTCCTACGAGCAGTACTTT. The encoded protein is CATSRPGTGSSYEQYF.

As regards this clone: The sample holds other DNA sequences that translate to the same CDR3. The CDR3 DNA reads TGCAGCGTTGATAGGCAGGGGGCTGAAGCTTTCTTT. Translated: CSVDRQGAEAFF. The gene calls are TRBV29-1 and TRBJ1-1; 7 nucleotides line up with TRBD1. Germline CDR1 and CDR2: SQVTM and ANQGSEA. The CDR3 covers 12 residues. Germline trimming cut 3 bases from V and 6 bases from J; bases unmatched to any gene: 4.

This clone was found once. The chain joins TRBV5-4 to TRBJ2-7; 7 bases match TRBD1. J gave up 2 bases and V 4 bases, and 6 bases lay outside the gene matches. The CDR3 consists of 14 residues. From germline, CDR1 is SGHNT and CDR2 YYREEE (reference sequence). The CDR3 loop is CASSPRDSAYEQYF. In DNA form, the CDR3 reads TGTGCCAGCAGCCCACGGGACAGCGCCTACGAGCAGTACTTC.

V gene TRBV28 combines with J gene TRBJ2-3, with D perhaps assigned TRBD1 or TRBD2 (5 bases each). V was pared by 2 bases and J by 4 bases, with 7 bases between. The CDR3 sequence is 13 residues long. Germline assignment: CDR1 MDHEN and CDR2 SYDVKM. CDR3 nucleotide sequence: TGTGCCAGCAGTTTAAGGGACGCAGATACGCAGTATTTT. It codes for CASSLRDADTQYF.

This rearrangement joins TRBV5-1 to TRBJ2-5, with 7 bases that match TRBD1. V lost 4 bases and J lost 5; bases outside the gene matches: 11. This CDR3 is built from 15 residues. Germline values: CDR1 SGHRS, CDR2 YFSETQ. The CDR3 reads CASSKDRTAAETQYF. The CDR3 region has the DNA TGCGCCAGCAGCAAGGACAGGACGGCGGCGGAGACCCAGTACTTC.

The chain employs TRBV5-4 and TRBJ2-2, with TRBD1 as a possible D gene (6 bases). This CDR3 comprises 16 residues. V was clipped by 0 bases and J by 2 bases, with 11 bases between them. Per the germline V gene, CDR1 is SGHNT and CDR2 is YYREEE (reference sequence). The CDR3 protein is CASSLVGAPNTGELFF. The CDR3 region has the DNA TGTGCCAGCAGCTTGGTGGGGGCCCCTAACACCGGGGAGCTGTTTTTT.

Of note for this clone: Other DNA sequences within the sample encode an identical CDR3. The CDR3 reads CASSLDRGSEKLFF. Written as DNA, the CDR3 is TGTGCCAGCAGCCTGGACAGGGGGAGCGAAAAACTGTTTTTT. V usage is TRBV11-2 and J usage is TRBJ1-4; 10 bases align to TRBD1. The CDR3 spans 14 residues. V shed 5 bases and J 8 bases; nucleotides not matched to a gene: 5. Germline CDR1 reads SGHAT; CDR2 reads FQNNGV.

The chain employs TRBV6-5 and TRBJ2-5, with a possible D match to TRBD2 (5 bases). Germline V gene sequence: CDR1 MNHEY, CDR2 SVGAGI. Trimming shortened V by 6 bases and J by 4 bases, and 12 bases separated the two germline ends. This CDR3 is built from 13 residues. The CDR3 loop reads CASRRRSGETQYF. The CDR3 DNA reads TGTGCCAGCAGGCGGAGGTCCGGAGAGACCCAGTACTTC.

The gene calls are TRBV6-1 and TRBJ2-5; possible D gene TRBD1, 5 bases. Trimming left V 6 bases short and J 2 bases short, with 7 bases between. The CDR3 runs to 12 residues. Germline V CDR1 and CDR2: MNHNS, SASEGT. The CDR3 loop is CASRQEQETQYF. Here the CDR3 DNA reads TGTGCCAGCAGACAGGAACAAGAGACCCAGTACTTC.

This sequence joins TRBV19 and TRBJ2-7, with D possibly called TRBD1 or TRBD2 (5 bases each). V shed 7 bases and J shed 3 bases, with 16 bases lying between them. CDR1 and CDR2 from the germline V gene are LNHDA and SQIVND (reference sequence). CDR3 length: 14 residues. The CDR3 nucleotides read TGTGCCAGTACGGCCCGGGACGGGATCTACGAGCAGTACTTC. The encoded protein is CASTARDGIYEQYF.

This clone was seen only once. The CDR3 DNA sequence: TGTGCCAGCAGCTCCCTAGCGGGGCTGGATACGCAGTATTTT. It yields the protein CASSSLAGLDTQYF. This chain uses TRBV5-6 with TRBJ2-3; 9 bases fit TRBD2. The junction had 5 bases not matched to a gene; V was cut back by 3 bases and J by 6 bases. Per the germline V gene, CDR1 is SGHDT and CDR2 is YYEEEE. The CDR3 runs to 14 residues.